This T cell receptor beta chain was found in a study of blood T cell repertoires in COVID-19. Study in general: Samples representing acute and convalescent COVID-19 were sourced from the United States, Italy and Spain. PBMCs, B-cell-depleted T cells, or T cells provided the cDNA or gDNA that made up the material.

In the source study's methods: The authors estimated nucleated cell counts from reference gene primer amplification. Assay used: immunoSEQ multiplex PCR; TCRdb lists only in-frame clones, some missing. That table supplies the V and J calls and clone size; D and trimming were determined from the DNA. The sample contains around 70,000 clones, 86% of which appear only once. J gave up 8 bases and V 2 bases, and 6 bases lay outside the gene matches. Germline V lookup: CDR1 SNHLY, CDR2 FYNNEI. This CDR3 is built from 16 residues. This TCR was sampled from a young man with acute or convalescent COVID-19. This chain links TRBV2 with TRBJ2-3; TRBD2 matches at 14 bases. Sequences were obtained from peripheral blood. The DNA of the CDR3 is TGTGCCAGCAGTGAATCTAAGACTAGCGGGAGGGGTACGCAGTATTTT. The encoded protein is CASSESKTSGRGTQYF.